This T cell receptor beta chain was found in a study of OX40 agonist ivuxolimab in advanced cancers. The wider study: Under the entry rules, prior anti-PD-1, anti-PD-L1 or anti-CTLA-4 therapy was allowed, and about 38% had some.

The CDR3 has 15 amino acids. V dropped 3 bases and J dropped 5; count of bases not matched to a gene: 8. Germline assignment: CDR1 SGHAT and CDR2 FQNNGV. With baseline, cycle 4 day 1, and cycle 7 day 1 as timepoints, blood was sampled. TCRdb's copy holds only in-frame clones and misses some; the assay was immunoSEQ multiplex PCR. The sample holds roughly 40,000 clones, more than 70% seen once. Regarding the study as a whole: Partly responding patients at 0.1-3.0 mg/kg showed some of the smallest clonal expansion. The work left the antigen specificity of expanded peripheral T cells undetermined.

Worth noting for this clone: Antigen: not known.

The TCR sequence derives from an adult with an advanced solid tumor such as melanoma, head and neck, liver or kidney cancer. This rearrangement joins TRBV11-2 to TRBJ2-3, with 7 bases matching TRBD2. The specimen was CD4+ or CD8+ T cells sorted from blood, collected in a trial of the OX40 agonist ivuxolimab. CDR3 region: CASSFSGGSGDTQYF. As DNA, the CDR3 is TGTGCCAGCAGCTTTTCCGGCGGGAGCGGAGATACGCAGTATTTT.